The 5 T cell receptor beta chains reported below all come from one sample, sequenced in a study of technical replicates of blood from four donors. The assay was immunoSEQ multiplex PCR, and TCRdb's table has in-frame clones only and misses some. In the table there are more than 90,000 clones, just over 95% of which are singletons. Sequencing was carried out using T cells isolated from PBMCs. The receptors stem from a human donor in good health.

V gene TRBV6-1 combines with J gene TRBJ2-7, with 10 nucleotides matching TRBD2. Trimming took 0 bases from V and 3 from J; bases not matched to a gene: 8. CDR1 and CDR2 from the germline V gene are MNHNS and SASEGT. The CDR3 runs 17 residues. The chain's CDR3 is CASSEAPPRTSGYEQYF. In nucleotides, the CDR3 is TGTGCCAGCAGTGAAGCGCCACCGAGGACTAGCGGCTACGAGCAGTACTTC.

The chain couples TRBV6-1 to TRBJ1-2; TRBD1 aligns across 8 bases. The trim removed 4 bases at V and 7 bases at J, leaving 8 bases unmatched. The CDR3 runs to 14 residues. Germline V gene lookup returns CDR1 MNHNS and CDR2 SASEGT. CDR3 bases: TGTGCCAGCAGTGGGATTTCCACAGGGGGTGGCTACACCTTC. This gives the protein CASSGISTGGGYTF.

J is TRBJ2-3 and V is TRBV5-6, with 10 bases matching TRBD2. Germline V gives CDR1 SGHDT, CDR2 YYEEEE. The CDR3 is 16 amino acids. Unmatched junction bases numbered 7, after V lost 0 bases and J lost 6 bases. CDR3 in amino acids: CASSLVLAGVGDTQYF. CDR3 in DNA: TGTGCCAGCAGCTTGGTCCTAGCGGGGGTCGGGGATACGCAGTATTTT.

Note on this clone: At one of its ends the junction is not consistent with the germline gene, which may arise from a read error. Other DNA sequences in the same sample also yield this CDR3. The chain employs TRBV2 and TRBJ2-3; TRBD2 agrees at 7 bases. Germline V gene sequence: CDR1 SNHLY, CDR2 FYNNEI. The CDR3 runs 16 residues. The CDR3 loop reads CASSAHGRSSTDTQYF. The DNA of the CDR3 is TGTGCCAGTAGTGCCCACGGGAGGTCTAGCACAGATACGCAGTATTTT.

The rearrangement links TRBV28 to TRBJ2-1, with 10 positions matching TRBD1. The CDR3 extends over 18 amino acids. Germline V gives CDR1 MDHEN, CDR2 SYDVKM. Unmatched junction bases numbered 16, after V lost 6 bases and J lost 5 bases. CDR3 sequence reads: CASRPTGGWTGGHNEQFF. The CDR3 bases are TGTGCCAGCAGACCGACTGGGGGCTGGACAGGGGGTCACAATGAGCAGTTCTTC.